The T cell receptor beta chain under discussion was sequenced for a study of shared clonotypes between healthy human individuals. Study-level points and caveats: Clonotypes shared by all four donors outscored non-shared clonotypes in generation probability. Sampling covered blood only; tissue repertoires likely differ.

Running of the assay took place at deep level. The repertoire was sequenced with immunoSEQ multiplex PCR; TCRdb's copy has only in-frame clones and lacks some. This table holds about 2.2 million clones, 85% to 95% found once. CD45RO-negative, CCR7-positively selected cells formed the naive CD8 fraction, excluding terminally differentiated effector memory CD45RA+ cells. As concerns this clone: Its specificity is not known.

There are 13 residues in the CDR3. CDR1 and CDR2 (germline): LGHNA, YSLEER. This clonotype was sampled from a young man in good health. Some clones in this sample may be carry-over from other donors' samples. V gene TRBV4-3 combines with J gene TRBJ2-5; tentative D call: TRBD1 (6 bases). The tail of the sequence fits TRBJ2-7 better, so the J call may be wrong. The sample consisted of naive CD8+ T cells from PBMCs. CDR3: CASSQVIQGEQYF. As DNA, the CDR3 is TGCGCCAGCAGCCAAGTGATACAGGGCGAGCAGTACTTC.